This TCR beta chain appears in the sequencing data of a study of T cell clonotyping in hematopoietic cell transplantation (dated by TCRdb to about 2021). In the study overall: In the study, around 130 blood samples were gathered from roughly 40 consecutive transplant recipients and their related donors. Patient recruitment ran from late 2015 to January 2017, and follow-up continued until late 2020 or death. General conclusions and limits of the study: Broader posttransplant TCR repertoire diversity was predicted by donor and pretransplant recipient Inverse Simpson Index values. The sample size was limited and the cells went unsorted, which meant the CD4 and CD8 repertoire contributions could not be told apart. Overlap with donor repertoires was found for only a small fraction of recipient repertoires, with over 97% found to appear de novo at the given depth. After transplant, TCR diversity in recipients dropped, and pathologically expanded clonotypes increased progressively from day 30 to day 180.

Related transplant donors provided blood samples for TCR beta sequencing. Nuclei Lysis Solution was used to extract genomic DNA from fresh or cryopreserved unfractionated peripheral blood mononuclear cells. As regards this clone: Its antigen is currently not known. One base away there is no much larger clone; base qualities are not given.

TCR beta CDR3 regions were amplified from genomic DNA with the immunoSEQ assay, a bias-controlled multiplex PCR using V- and J-specific primers. A second PCR step added a proprietary barcode and Illumina adapter sequences to the CDR3 amplicons. CDR3 libraries were sequenced on an Illumina MiSeq instrument. Per the authors' processing: immunoSEQ Analyzer 3.0 was used for export and quality control, with R Bioconductor and Immunarch used for downstream analyses. Only productive rearrangements in the normalized downsampled data set were used to calculate repertoire metrics. Pathologically expanded clonotypes were defined as those larger than 5 templates in the normalized cohort. Repertoire diversity was measured with the Inverse Simpson Index. To capture all clonotypes, the CMV-specificity analyses were run on the non-normalized data set. TCRdb provides this immuneACCESS table in a form limited to in-frame rearrangements. Some clones are lacking; in checked studies, under half of them reflect an unresolved V gene, and why the rest are absent is not known. That table gives V, J and clone size, and the DNA gave D and trimming. The sample records about 16,000 clones, almost 90% of which are singletons. The ten largest account for around 3% of the sample.

Including the terminal cysteine and phenylalanine, the CDR3 comprises 14 residues. Only the CDR3 portion is preserved as DNA: 42 bases, with reading frame beginning at the first base. V loses 2 bases of germline sequence and J loses 11 bases, and the interval between the two ends is 15 bases. CDR1 and CDR2 are drawn from the germline V gene: MDHEN, SYDVKM. This TCR was sampled from a man aged 45-65 years in good health. Some clones in this sample may be carry-over from other donors' samples. This sequence uses TRBV28 and TRBJ1-4; 6 matching bases give a weak D call of TRBD1. Sequenced sample: peripheral blood mononuclear cells. CDR3 sequence: CASSLGTLAGKLFF. Here is the DNA: TGTGCCAGCAGTTTAGGGACACTGGCGGGGAAACTGTTTTTT. Joined to the reference TRBV28 and TRBJ1-4 proteins, this CDR3 gives the full variable domain: DVKVTQSSRYLVKRTGEKVFLECVQDMDHENMFWYRQDPGLGLRLIYFSYDVKMKEKGDIPEGYSVSREKKERFSLILESASTNQTSMYLCASSLGTLAGKLFFGSGTQLSVL.